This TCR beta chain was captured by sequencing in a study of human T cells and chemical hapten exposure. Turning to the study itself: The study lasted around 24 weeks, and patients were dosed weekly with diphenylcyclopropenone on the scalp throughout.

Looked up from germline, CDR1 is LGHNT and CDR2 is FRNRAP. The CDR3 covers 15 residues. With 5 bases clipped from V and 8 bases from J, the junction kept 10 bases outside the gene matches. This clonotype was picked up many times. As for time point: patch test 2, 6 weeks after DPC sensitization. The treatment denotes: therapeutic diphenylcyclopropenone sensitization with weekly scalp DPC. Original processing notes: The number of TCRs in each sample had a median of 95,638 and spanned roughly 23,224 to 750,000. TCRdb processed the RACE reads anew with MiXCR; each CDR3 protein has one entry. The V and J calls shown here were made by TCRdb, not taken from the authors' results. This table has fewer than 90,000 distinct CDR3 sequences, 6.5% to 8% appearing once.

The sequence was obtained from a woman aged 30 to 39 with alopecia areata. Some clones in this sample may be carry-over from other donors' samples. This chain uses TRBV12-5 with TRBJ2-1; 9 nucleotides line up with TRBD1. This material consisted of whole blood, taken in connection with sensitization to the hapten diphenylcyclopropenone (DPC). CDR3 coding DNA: TGTGCTAGTGGTCCCGGGACAGGGAGTCATTATGAGCAGTTCTTC. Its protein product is CASGPGTGSHYEQFF.